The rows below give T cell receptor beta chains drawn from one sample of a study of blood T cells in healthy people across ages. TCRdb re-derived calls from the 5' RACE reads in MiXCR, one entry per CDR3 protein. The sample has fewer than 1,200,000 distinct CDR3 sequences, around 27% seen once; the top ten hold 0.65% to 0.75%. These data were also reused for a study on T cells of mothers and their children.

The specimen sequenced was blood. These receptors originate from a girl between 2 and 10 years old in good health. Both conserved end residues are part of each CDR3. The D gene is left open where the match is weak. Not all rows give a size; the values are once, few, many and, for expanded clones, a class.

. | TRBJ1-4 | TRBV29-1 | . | CSASVQGREKLFF | TGCAGCGCCTCTGTACAGGGCCGGGAAAAACTGTTTTTT
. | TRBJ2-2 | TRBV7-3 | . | CASAAFGNTGELFF | TGTGCCAGCGCGGCGTTCGGAAACACTGGGGAGCTGTTTTTT
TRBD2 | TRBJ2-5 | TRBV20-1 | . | CSARAAGEGTQYF | TGCAGTGCTAGAGCAGCGGGAGAAGGGACCCAGTACTTC
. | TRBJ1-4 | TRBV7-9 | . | CASSLARNRVGEKLLF | TGTGCCAGCAGCTTAGCGAGGAACAGGGTCGGCGAAAAACTGCTTTTT
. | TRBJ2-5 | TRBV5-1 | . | CASSLDGAGETQYF | TGCGCCAGCAGCTTGGACGGGGCCGGGGAGACCCAGTACTTC
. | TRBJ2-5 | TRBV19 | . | CASSTAPGAWETQYF | TGTGCCAGTAGTACCGCACCGGGGGCCTGGGAGACCCAGTACTTC
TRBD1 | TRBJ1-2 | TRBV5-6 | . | CASSPTDRANYGYTF | TGTGCCAGCAGCCCCACGGACAGGGCAAACTATGGCTACACCTTC
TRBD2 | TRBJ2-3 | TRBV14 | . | CASSSLGGGTWDTQYF | TGTGCCAGCAGTTCTCTTGGCGGGGGAACGTGGGATACGCAGTATTTT
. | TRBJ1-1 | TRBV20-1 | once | CSARDWLDGSMNTEAFF | TGCAGTGCTAGAGATTGGCTGGACGGCTCCATGAACACTGAAGCTTTCTTT
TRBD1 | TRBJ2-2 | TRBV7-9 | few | CASSLPGDRATGELFF | TGTGCCAGCAGCTTACCGGGGGACAGGGCCACCGGGGAGCTGTTTTTT
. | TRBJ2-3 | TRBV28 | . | CASRTGSSRDTQYF | TGTGCCAGCAGAACAGGGTCCAGCCGAGATACGCAGTATTTT
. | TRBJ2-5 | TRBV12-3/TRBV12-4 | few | CASSFAGTRETQYF | TGTGCCAGCAGTTTTGCGGGGACACGAGAGACCCAGTACTTC
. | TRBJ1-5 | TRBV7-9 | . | CASSLGQPEPQHF | TGTGCCAGCAGCTTAGGACAGCCCGAGCCCCAGCATTTT
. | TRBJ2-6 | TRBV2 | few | CASSERGSSGANVLTF | TGTGCCAGCAGTGAGCGTGGAAGCTCTGGGGCCAACGTCCTGACTTTC
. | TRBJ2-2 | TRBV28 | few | CASSSDKGFTGELFF | TGTGCCAGCAGCTCTGATAAGGGCTTCACCGGGGAGCTGTTTTTT
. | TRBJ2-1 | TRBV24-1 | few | CATSDLGHGEQFF | TGTGCCACCAGTGATTTGGGACATGGTGAGCAGTTCTTC
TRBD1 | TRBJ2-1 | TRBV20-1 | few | CSASPPGGYNEQFF | TGCAGTGCTAGCCCCCCAGGGGGTTACAATGAGCAGTTCTTC
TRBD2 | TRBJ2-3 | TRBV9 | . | CASSVGSSGVSADTQYF | TGTGCCAGCAGCGTGGGATCCAGCGGGGTGAGCGCAGATACGCAGTATTTT
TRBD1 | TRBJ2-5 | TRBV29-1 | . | CSVPGQAETQYF | TGCAGCGTTCCCGGACAGGCGGAGACCCAGTACTTC
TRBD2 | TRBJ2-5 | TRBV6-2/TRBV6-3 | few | CASSKLANQETQYF | TGTGCCAGCAGTAAACTAGCGAACCAAGAGACCCAGTACTTC
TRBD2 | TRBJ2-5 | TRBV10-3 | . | CAIGGTSGSLGETQYF | TGTGCCATCGGGGGGACTAGCGGGTCCCTAGGGGAGACCCAGTACTTC
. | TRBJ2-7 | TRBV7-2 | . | CASSLSPGVYEQYF | TGTGCCAGCAGCTTATCCCCAGGGGTCTACGAGCAGTACTTC
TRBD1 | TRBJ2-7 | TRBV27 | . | CASHRQGPYEQYF | TGTGCCAGCCATAGACAGGGCCCCTACGAGCAGTACTTC